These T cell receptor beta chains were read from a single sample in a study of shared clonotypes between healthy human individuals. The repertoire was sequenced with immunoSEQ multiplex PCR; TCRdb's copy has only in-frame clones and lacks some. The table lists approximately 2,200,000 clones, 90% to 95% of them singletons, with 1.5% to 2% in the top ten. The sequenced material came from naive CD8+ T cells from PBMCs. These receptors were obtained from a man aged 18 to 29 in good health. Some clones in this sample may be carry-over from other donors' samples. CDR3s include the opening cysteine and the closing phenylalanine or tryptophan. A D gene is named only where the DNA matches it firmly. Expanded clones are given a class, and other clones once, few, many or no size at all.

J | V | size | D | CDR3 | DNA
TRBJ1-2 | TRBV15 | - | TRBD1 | CATSRDSGTGRYGYTF | TGTGCCACCAGCAGAGATTCCGGGACAGGGCGGTATGGCTACACCTTC
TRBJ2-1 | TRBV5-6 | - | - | CASSAGTADHNEQFF | TGTGCCAGCAGCGCCGGGACTGCCGATCACAATGAGCAGTTCTTC
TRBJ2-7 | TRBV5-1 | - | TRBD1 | CASSPWTGATYEQYF | TGCGCCAGCAGCCCATGGACAGGTGCTACCTACGAGCAGTACTTC
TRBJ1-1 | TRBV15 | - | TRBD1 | CATTDRGVTEAFF | TGTGCCACCACCGACAGGGGAGTCACTGAAGCTTTCTTT
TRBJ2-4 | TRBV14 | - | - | CASSQTGHRDSAKNIQYF | TGTGCCAGCAGCCAAACGGGACACAGGGATTCGGCCAAAAACATTCAGTACTTC
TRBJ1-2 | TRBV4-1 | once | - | CASSRTPRDTANYGYTF | TGCGCCAGCAGTCGGACGCCCCGGGACACGGCGAACTATGGCTACACCTTC
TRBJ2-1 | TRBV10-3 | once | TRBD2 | CAISAGLAGGPYEQFF | TGTGCCATCAGCGCGGGACTAGCGGGAGGGCCATATGAGCAGTTCTTC
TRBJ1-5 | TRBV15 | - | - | CATSYSGDQPQHF | TGTGCCACCAGCTATTCGGGGGATCAGCCCCAGCATTTT
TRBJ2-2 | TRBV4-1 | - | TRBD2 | CASSHKSGTSGTLLNAGELFF | TGCGCCAGCAGCCATAAATCCGGGACTAGCGGGACCCTTTTGAATGCCGGGGAGCTGTTTTTT
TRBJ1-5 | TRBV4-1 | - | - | CASSQDDSYQPQHF | TGCGCCAGCAGCCAAGATGACAGCTATCAGCCCCAGCATTTT
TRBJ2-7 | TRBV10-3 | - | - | CAISERSLVTSYEQYF | TGTGCCATCAGTGAGAGGTCCCTAGTTACTTCCTACGAGCAGTACTTC
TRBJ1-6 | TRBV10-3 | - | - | CAIKGAGVINSPLHF | TGTGCCATCAAAGGGGCAGGGGTAATTAATTCACCCCTCCACTTT
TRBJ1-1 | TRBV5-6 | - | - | CASSLGRANTEAFF | TGTGCCAGCAGCTTGGGGAGGGCGAACACTGAAGCTTTCTTT
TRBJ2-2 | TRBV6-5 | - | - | CASSYLSGNTGELFF | TGTGCCAGCAGTTACCTTAGCGGGAACACCGGGGAGCTGTTTTTT